This T cell receptor (beta chain) derives from a study of blood T cell repertoires in COVID-19. Study in general: From the United States, Italy and Spain came samples of acute and convalescent COVID-19. PBMCs, B-cell-depleted T cells, or T cells were the source of the cDNA or gDNA that made up the material.

As originally analysed: Reference gene primer amplification gave nucleated cell count estimates. Clones were sequenced by immunoSEQ multiplex PCR, and TCRdb holds only the in-frame ones, with some missing. The D gene and trimming were derived from the DNA, and the V and J assignments and clone size from that table. The sample holds under 200,000 clones, around 82% seen once. Germline V gene data show CDR1 as SNHLY and CDR2 as FYNNEI. V lost 1 base to trimming and J lost 1 base, with 10 bases between them. CDR3 length: 15 residues. The specimen sequenced was peripheral blood. This chain joins TRBV2 and TRBJ1-1; tentatively, D is TRBD1 (6 bases). The TCR originated in a man between 65 and 85 years old with active or convalescent COVID-19. The CDR3 loop is CASSEVGHSNTEAFF. The DNA for the CDR3 is TGTGCCAGCAGTGAAGTGGGACATTCGAACACTGAAGCTTTCTTT. Supplemented by reference TRBV2 and TRBJ1-1, the full variable domain reads EPEVTQTPSHQVTQMGQEVILRCVPISNHLYFYWYRQILGQKVEFLVSFYNNEISEKSEIFDDQFSVERPDGSNFTLKIRSTKLEDSAMYFCASSEVGHSNTEAFFGQGTRLTVV.